This TCR beta chain is drawn from a study of blood T cell repertoires in COVID-19. Study-level background: Acute-phase and convalescent COVID-19 samples originated in the United States, Italy and Spain. PBMCs, B-cell-depleted T cells, or T cells provided the cDNA or gDNA that made up the material.

Original analysis: Amplification from reference gene primers served as the basis for estimated nucleated cell counts. Clones were sequenced by immunoSEQ multiplex PCR, and TCRdb holds only the in-frame ones, with some missing. That table supplies the V and J calls and clone size; D and trimming were determined from the DNA. The sample consists of more than 65,000 clones, more than 70% of them appearing once. Trimming took 4 bases from V and 1 from J, leaving 10 bases between them. Germline V CDR1 and CDR2: MDHEN, SYDVKM. The CDR3 totals 14 residues. The V call is TRBV28, the J call TRBJ1-1, with D uncertain. Sequenced material: peripheral blood. This clonotype was obtained from a woman in her fifties or sixties with acute or convalescent COVID-19. For the CDR3, the DNA is TGTGCCAGCAGTTCCCCAGCGGGGAACACTGAAGCTTTCTTT. Protein: CASSSPAGNTEAFF.